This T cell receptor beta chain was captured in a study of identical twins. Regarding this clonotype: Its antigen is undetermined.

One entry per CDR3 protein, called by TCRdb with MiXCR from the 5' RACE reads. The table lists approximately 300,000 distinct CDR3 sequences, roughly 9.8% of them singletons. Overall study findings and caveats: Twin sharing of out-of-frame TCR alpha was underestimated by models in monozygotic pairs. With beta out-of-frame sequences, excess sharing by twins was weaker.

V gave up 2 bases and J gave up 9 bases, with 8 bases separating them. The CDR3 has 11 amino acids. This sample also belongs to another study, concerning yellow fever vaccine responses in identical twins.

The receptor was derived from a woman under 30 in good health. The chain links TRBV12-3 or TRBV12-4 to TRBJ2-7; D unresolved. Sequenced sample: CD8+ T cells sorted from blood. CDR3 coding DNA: TGTGCCAGCAGTTTATCCCCCGTGCAGTACTTC. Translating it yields CASSLSPVQYF.